This T cell receptor beta chain was sequenced for a study of blood T cell repertoires in COVID-19. Study-level background: T cells, B-cell-depleted T cells, or PBMCs supplied cDNA or gDNA.

The Seattle site enrolled patients during active infection and followed them longitudinally. Assay used: immunoSEQ multiplex PCR; TCRdb lists only in-frame clones, some missing. The table shows around 330,000 clones, with about 91% occurring only once. Germline V gene sequence: CDR1 MNHEY, CDR2 SMNVEV (reference sequence). Trimming at V came to 8 bases and at J to 0 bases, leaving 14 bases not matched to a gene. The CDR3 covers 18 residues. The chain links TRBV27 to TRBJ2-1; 9 bases match TRBD2. The TCR comes from a woman under 40 with COVID-19, enrolled during active disease. Specimen: peripheral blood. CDR3 DNA sequence: TGTGCCAGCGCCCGGGGTAGCGGGGGTACGAGCTCCTACAATGAGCAGTTCTTC. This gives the protein CASARGSGGTSSYNEQFF.